One sample yielded the 19 T cell receptor beta chains listed below, sequenced in a study of OX40 agonist ivuxolimab in advanced cancers. TCRdb's table, derived via immunoSEQ multiplex PCR, lists solely in-frame clones and lacks some. The data show tens of thousands of clones, with approximately 85% seen just once and about 4% held by the top ten. The material sequenced was CD4+ or CD8+ T cells sorted from blood, taken in a trial of the OX40 agonist ivuxolimab. These receptors all come from an adult with an advanced solid tumor such as melanoma, head and neck, liver or kidney cancer.

This rearrangement joins TRBV19 to TRBJ2-3; D is unresolved. Trimming stripped 3 bases from V and 1 base from J, with 11 bases between. The CDR3 sequence is 15 residues long. Germline CDR1 is LNHDA and CDR2 is SQIVND (reference sequence). CDR3 loop: CASSITPRGTDTQYF. CDR3 nucleotides: TGTGCCAGTAGTATTACCCCCCGGGGCACAGATACGCAGTATTTT.

The chain joins TRBV7-9 to TRBJ2-1; D is tentatively TRBD1 or TRBD2 (5 bases each). Germline V gene data show CDR1 as SEHNR and CDR2 as FQNEAQ (reference sequence). The CDR3 length is 15 residues. Trimming cost V 1 base and J 6 bases, with 13 bases left between them. The CDR3 protein is CASSLEARGGNEQFF. CDR3 nucleotides: TGTGCCAGCAGCTTAGAAGCCCGTGGGGGCAATGAGCAGTTCTTC.

The V call is TRBV19, the J call TRBJ1-6, with D hard to call. V dropped 3 bases and J dropped 9 bases, with 18 bases sitting between them. Germline-derived CDR1 and CDR2 are LNHDA and SQIVND (reference sequence). The CDR3 extends over 16 amino acids. This CDR3 is CASSIGPGKGVSPLHF. CDR3 nucleotides: TGTGCCAGTAGTATCGGACCCGGCAAGGGCGTTTCACCCCTCCACTTT.

V is TRBV9 and J is TRBJ2-2, with 8 nucleotides matching TRBD2. The CDR3 loop spans 14 amino acids. The V segment lost 7 bases and the J segment 4 bases; nucleotides outside the gene matches: 6. CDR1 is SGDLS, CDR2 YYNGEE, per germline. CDR3 loop: CASGSGSVTGELFF. For the CDR3, the DNA is TGTGCCAGCGGGAGCGGGAGTGTCACCGGGGAGCTGTTTTTT.

The count of this clone is one. The CDR3 nucleotides read TGTGCCAGCAGCCCCCCGCCGGGCGGGAGTGGCAATGAGCAGTTCTTC. The encoded protein is CASSPPPGGSGNEQFF. The chain recombines TRBV7-8 with TRBJ2-1; 7 positions agree with TRBD2. The length of the CDR3 is 16 residues. With 5 bases clipped from V and 6 bases from J, the junction kept 13 bases outside the gene matches. CDR1 SGHVS and CDR2 FQNEAQ come from the germline V gene.

The rearrangement links TRBV2 to TRBJ2-3; 10 bases map to TRBD1. Unmatched junction bases numbered 8, after V lost 6 bases and J lost 5 bases. Germline V CDR1 and CDR2: SNHLY, FYNNEI. The CDR3 sequence is 15 residues long. This CDR3 reads CASSPGQGEGDTQYF. In DNA form, the CDR3 reads TGTGCCAGCAGCCCCGGACAGGGGGAAGGAGATACGCAGTATTTT.

The chain recombines TRBV6-5 with TRBJ2-5, with D uncertain. CDR3 length equals 13 residues. Trimming removed 2 bases at V and 2 bases at J, with 6 bases between. Germline values: CDR1 MNHEY, CDR2 SVGAGI. This CDR3 reads CASSYGPQETQYF. The CDR3 DNA is TGTGCCAGCAGTTACGGACCTCAAGAGACCCAGTACTTC.

The chain employs TRBV6-6 and TRBJ1-3, with D unresolved. V was shortened by 4 bases and J by 0 bases, with 4 bases between the two germline ends. The CDR3 loop spans 13 amino acids. Germline values: CDR1 MNHNY, CDR2 SVGAGI (reference sequence). CDR3: CASSSLSGNTIYF. CDR3 sequence (DNA): TGTGCCAGCAGTTCGCTCTCTGGAAACACCATATATTTT.

This clone was seen a few times. The chain employs TRBV7-3 and TRBJ1-5; D might be TRBD1 (5 bases). The V and J ends lost 11 bases and 1 base respectively, with 15 bases between them. Looked up from germline, CDR1 is SGHTA and CDR2 is FQGTGA. This CDR3 spans 14 amino acids. The CDR3: CAGKLQVSNQPQHF. In DNA, the CDR3 is TGTGCCGGTAAGTTACAGGTGAGCAATCAGCCCCAGCATTTT.

The chain has TRBV4-3 and TRBJ1-1; D is ambiguous. The germline CDR1 and CDR2 sequences are LGHNA and YSLEER. Between the trimmed V and J ends, which lost 0 bases and 3 bases, there was a span of 14 bases. This CDR3 comprises 16 residues. The CDR3 nucleotides are TGCGCCAGCAGCCAAGATCGATCCCTAGGTTACACTGAAGCTTTCTTT. Its translation: CASSQDRSLGYTEAFF.

The V call is TRBV9, the J call TRBJ2-3, with D possibly matching TRBD2 (5 bases). The germline V gene encodes CDR1 SGDLS and CDR2 YYNGEE. CDR3 length equals 14 residues. Trimming pared 3 bases from V and 5 bases from J, leaving 13 bases between. CDR3 in amino acids: CASSASGSGDTQYF. The CDR3, as DNA: TGTGCCAGCAGCGCATCGGGATCGGGAGATACGCAGTATTTT. Filled out from reference TRBV9 and TRBJ2-3, the complete variable domain reads DSGVTQTPKHLITATGQRVTLRCSPRSGDLSVYWYQQSLDQGLQFLIQYYNGEERAKGNILERFSAQQFPDLHSELNLSSLELGDSALYFCASSASGSGDTQYFGPGTRLTVL.

V is TRBV7-2 and J is TRBJ2-1, with D perhaps TRBD1 (6 bases). V was pared by 1 base and J by 5 bases, with 9 bases between. From germline, CDR1 is SGHTA and CDR2 FQGNSA. The CDR3 is 14 residues long. CDR3: CASSLVGTHNEQFF. CDR3 DNA sequence: TGTGCCAGCAGCTTAGTAGGGACACACAATGAGCAGTTCTTC.

This clone turned up a few times. The chain carries TRBV30 and TRBJ2-7; D uncertain. Germline loops: CDR1 GTSNPN, CDR2 SVGIG (reference sequence). Trimming took off 0 bases at V and 9 bases at J, with 9 bases between the two ends. The CDR3 covers 11 residues. The CDR3 here is CAWSVRLLQYF. For the CDR3, the DNA is TGTGCCTGGAGTGTACGGTTGCTGCAGTACTTC. The entire variable domain, with the rest obtained from reference TRBV30 and TRBJ2-7, is as follows: SQTIHQWPATLVQPVGSPLSLECTVEGTSNPNLYWYRQAAGRGLQLLFYSVGIGQISSEVPQNLSASRPQDRQFILSSKKLLLSDSGFYLCAWSVRLLQYFGPGTRLTVT.

The J gene is TRBJ1-2, the V gene TRBV27, with D hard to call. V dropped 8 bases and J dropped 0 bases, with 10 bases sitting between them. The CDR3 runs to 13 residues. Germline V gene data show CDR1 as MNHEY and CDR2 as SMNVEV (reference sequence). The CDR3 loop reads CASALLANYGYTF. The CDR3 nucleotides read TGTGCCAGCGCTCTTTTAGCTAACTATGGCTACACCTTC.

V and J are TRBV6-6 and TRBJ2-1, with 8 bases identical to TRBD2. This CDR3 has 13 residues. The junction had 11 bases not matched to a gene; V was cut back by 5 bases and J by 14 bases. From germline, CDR1 is MNHNY and CDR2 SVGAGI (reference sequence). The chain's CDR3 is CASSLGGGEVEFF. The CDR3 DNA follows: TGTGCCAGCAGTCTCGGGGGGGGCGAGGTGGAGTTCTTC.

The chain employs TRBV5-4 and TRBJ2-2; D could derive from TRBD1 or TRBD2 (5 bases each). The V gene's germline CDR1 is SGHNT and CDR2 YYREEE (reference sequence). CDR3 length equals 16 residues. Trimming shortened V by 7 bases and J by 1 base, and 17 bases separated the two germline ends. The CDR3 protein is CASALGVGENTGELFF. In DNA form, the CDR3 reads TGTGCCAGCGCGTTAGGGGTCGGGGAGAACACCGGGGAGCTGTTTTTT.

The genes are TRBV2 and TRBJ2-7; D gene ambiguous. The CDR3 extends over 14 amino acids. Germline lookup yields CDR1 SNHLY and CDR2 FYNNEI. V lost 3 bases to trimming and J lost 2 bases, with 11 bases between them. For the CDR3, the DNA is TGTGCCAGCAGTGAGTTCGGAGTTACCTACGAGCAGTACTTC. Amino acids: CASSEFGVTYEQYF. Combining the CDR3 with reference TRBV2 and TRBJ2-7 gives the whole variable domain EPEVTQTPSHQVTQMGQEVILRCVPISNHLYFYWYRQILGQKVEFLVSFYNNEISEKSEIFDDQFSVERPDGSNFTLKIRSTKLEDSAMYFCASSEFGVTYEQYFGPGTRLTVT.

The V gene is TRBV30, the J gene TRBJ2-2, with D uncertain. The CDR3 runs to 14 residues. CDR1 is GTSNPN and CDR2 is SVGIG in the germline V gene (reference sequence). V lost 5 bases and J 0 bases, leaving 10 bases between the germline ends. CDR3 DNA sequence: TGTGCCTGGGGACCGTCTACGAACACCGGGGAGCTGTTTTTT. Its protein is CAWGPSTNTGELFF.

Regarding this clone: Different DNA sequences within this sample yield the same CDR3. The J gene is TRBJ2-3, the V gene TRBV5-1; perhaps TRBD1 as D (6 bases). Germline V gives CDR1 SGHRS, CDR2 YFSETQ. This CDR3 is built from 14 residues. The V end was cut by 4 bases, the J end by 1 base, with 10 bases between. The CDR3 loop reads CASSRDTGTDTQYF. CDR3 bases: TGCGCCAGCAGCCGGGACACGGGCACAGATACGCAGTATTTT.